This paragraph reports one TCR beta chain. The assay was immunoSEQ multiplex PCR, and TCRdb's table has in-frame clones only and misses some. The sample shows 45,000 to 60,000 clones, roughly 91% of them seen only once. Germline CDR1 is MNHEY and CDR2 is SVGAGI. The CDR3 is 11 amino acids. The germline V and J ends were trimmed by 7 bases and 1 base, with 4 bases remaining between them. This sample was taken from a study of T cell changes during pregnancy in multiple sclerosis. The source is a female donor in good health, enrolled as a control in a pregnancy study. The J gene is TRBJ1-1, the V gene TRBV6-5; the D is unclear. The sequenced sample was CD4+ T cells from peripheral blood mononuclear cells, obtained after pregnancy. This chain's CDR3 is CASTSNTEAFF. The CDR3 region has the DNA TGTGCCAGCACCTCGAACACTGAAGCTTTCTTT.